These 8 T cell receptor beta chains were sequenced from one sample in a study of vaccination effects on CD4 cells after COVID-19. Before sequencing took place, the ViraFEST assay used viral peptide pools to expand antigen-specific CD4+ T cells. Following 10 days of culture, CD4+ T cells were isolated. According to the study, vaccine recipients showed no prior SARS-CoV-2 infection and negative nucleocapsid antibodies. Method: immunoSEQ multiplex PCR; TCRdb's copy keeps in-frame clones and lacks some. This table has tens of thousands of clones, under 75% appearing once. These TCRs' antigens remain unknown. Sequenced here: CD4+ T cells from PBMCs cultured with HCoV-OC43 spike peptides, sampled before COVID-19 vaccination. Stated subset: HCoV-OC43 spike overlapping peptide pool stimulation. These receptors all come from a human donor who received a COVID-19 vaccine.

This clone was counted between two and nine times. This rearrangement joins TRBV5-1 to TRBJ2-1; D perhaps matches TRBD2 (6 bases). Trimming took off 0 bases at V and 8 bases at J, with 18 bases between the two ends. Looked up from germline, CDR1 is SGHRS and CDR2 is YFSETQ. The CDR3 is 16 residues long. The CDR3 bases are TGCGCCAGCAGCTTGGCCAGTAGCGGACCTCGGGATGAGCAGTTCTTC. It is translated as CASSLASSGPRDEQFF.

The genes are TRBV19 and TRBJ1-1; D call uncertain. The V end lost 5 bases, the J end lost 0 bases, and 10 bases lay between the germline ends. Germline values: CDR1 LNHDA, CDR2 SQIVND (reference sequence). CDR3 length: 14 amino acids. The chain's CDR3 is CASSEGGLNTEAFF. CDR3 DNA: TGTGCCAGTAGTGAGGGTGGACTGAACACTGAAGCTTTCTTT.

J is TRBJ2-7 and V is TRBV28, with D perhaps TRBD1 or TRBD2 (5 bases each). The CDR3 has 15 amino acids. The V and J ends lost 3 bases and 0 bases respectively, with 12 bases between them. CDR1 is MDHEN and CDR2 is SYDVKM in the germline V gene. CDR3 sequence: CASSFVWGRSYEQYF. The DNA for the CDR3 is TGTGCCAGCAGTTTTGTATGGGGACGCTCCTACGAGCAGTACTTC.

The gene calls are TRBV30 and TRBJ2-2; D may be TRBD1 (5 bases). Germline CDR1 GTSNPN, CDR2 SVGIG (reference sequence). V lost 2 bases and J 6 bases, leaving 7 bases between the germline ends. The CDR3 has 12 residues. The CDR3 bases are TGTGCCTGGAGTAGGGGCCCCGGGGAGCTGTTTTTT. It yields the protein CAWSRGPGELFF.

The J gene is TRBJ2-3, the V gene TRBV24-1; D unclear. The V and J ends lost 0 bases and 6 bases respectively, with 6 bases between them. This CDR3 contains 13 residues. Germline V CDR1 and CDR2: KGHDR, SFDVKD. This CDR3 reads CATSDLFVDTQYF. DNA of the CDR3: TGTGCCACCAGTGATTTGTTTGTTGATACGCAGTATTTT.

For the CDR3, the DNA is TGTGCCAGCAGCCAGGGCGGCACTGAGACCCAGTACTTC. Protein sequence: CASSQGGTETQYF. This chain joins TRBV3-1 (or the pseudogene TRBV3-2) and TRBJ2-5; D unresolved. CDR3 length: 13 amino acids. The germline V gene encodes CDR1 LGHDT and CDR2 YNNKEL (reference sequence). V lost 3 bases and J 5 bases, leaving 10 bases between the germline ends.

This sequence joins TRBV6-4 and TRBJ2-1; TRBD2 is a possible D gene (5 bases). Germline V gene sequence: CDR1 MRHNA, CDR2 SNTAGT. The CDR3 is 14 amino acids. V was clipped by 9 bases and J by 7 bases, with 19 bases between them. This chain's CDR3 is CASSRDSSGNEQFF. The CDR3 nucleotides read TGTGCCAGTAGCCGGGATTCAAGTGGAAATGAGCAGTTCTTC.

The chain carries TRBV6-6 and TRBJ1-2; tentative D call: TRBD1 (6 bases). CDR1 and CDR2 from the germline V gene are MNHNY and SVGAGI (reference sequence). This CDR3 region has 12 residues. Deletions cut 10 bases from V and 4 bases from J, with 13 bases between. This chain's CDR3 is CATRGGAYGYTF. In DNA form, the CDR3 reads TGTGCCACACGGGGGGGCGCCTATGGCTACACCTTC.